This T cell receptor beta chain was identified during a study of T cells in Graves' hyperthyroidism and ophthalmopathy. Study-level findings and limits: For ophthalmopathy, model prediction preceded onset by a median 6.5 months.

What was amplified from RNA transcripts were TCR beta CDR3 regions. Carried out on the TCR CDR3, a first-round RT-PCR used the HTBI primer set. MiXCR, applied by TCRdb to the multiplex PCR reads, yields one record per CDR3 protein. The sample consists of about half a million distinct CDR3 sequences, around a fifth of them appearing once. Germline V CDR1 and CDR2: MNHEY, SVGAGI. V was clipped by 0 bases and J by 2 bases, with 12 bases between them. CDR3 size: 16 residues. Ophthalmopathy patients all had a Clinical Activity Score of at least 3, a NOSPECS grade of at least 4 and disease under 3 months old. Clinical symptoms, serum thyroxine and TRAb, thyroid ultrasound and orbital computed tomography were used for the diagnoses. Concerning this clonotype itself: No antigen is known for it.

V and J are TRBV6-5 and TRBJ2-3, with D possibly TRBD2 on 6 matching bases. The sequence came from a woman aged 70-85 years with Graves' ophthalmopathy. Sample: blood. In DNA, the CDR3 is TGTGCCAGCAGTTACTCGGTCCTAGCGATCACAGATACGCAGTATTTT. Translation: CASSYSVLAITDTQYF.